The 7 T cell receptor beta chains below come from one sample, sequenced in a study of blood T cell repertoires in COVID-19. The method was immunoSEQ multiplex PCR; TCRdb's version includes in-frame clones alone and lacks a portion of them. The table includes under 95,000 clones, 82% detected once. Sequencing used peripheral blood. The source of these receptors is an elderly woman with acute or convalescent COVID-19.

The chain links TRBV4-1 to TRBJ1-5; TRBD1 is a possible D gene (6 bases). The V end lost 0 bases, the J end lost 9 bases, and 12 bases lay between the germline ends. From germline, CDR1 is MGHRA and CDR2 YSYEKL. The CDR3 spans 14 residues. The CDR3 DNA reads TGCGCCAGCAGCCAAGATCGCGGGGGGCGGCCCCAGCATTTT. It codes for CASSQDRGGRPQHF.

In this sample, this clone turned up a few times. The chain's CDR3 is CASSQDRVSQPQHF. For the CDR3, the DNA is TGTGCCAGCAGCCAAGACAGGGTCAGCCAGCCCCAGCATTTT. The chain employs TRBV4-2 and TRBJ1-5; maybe TRBD1 (5 bases). Germline CDR1 reads LGHNA; CDR2 reads YNFKEQ. This CDR3 has 14 amino acids. Trimming took 0 bases from V and 7 from J, leaving 10 bases between them.

This chain connects TRBV4-2 to TRBJ2-1; 7 bases are a match to TRBD1. J gave up 3 bases and V 0 bases, and 5 bases lay outside the gene matches. The CDR3 is 16 amino acids. The germline CDR1 and CDR2 sequences are LGHNA and YNFKEQ. This CDR3 is CASSQDYDRVYNEQFF. Here the CDR3 DNA reads TGTGCCAGCAGCCAAGACTACGACAGGGTCTACAATGAGCAGTTCTTC.

V gene TRBV10-3 combines with J gene TRBJ2-7, with 11 nucleotides matching TRBD2. The CDR3 contains 15 residues. Germline V gives CDR1 ENHRY, CDR2 SYGVKD. Trimming took 4 bases from V and 2 from J; bases not matched to a gene: 4. For the CDR3, the DNA is TGTGCCATCAGTGGACCGACTAGCGGGGCCTACGAGCAGTACTTC. Translating it yields CAISGPTSGAYEQYF.

This chain's CDR3 is CASSYAGNGQQYF. DNA for the CDR3: TGTGCCAGCAGTTACGCAGGGAACGGCCAGCAGTACTTC. The chain has TRBV6-6 and TRBJ2-7, with D perhaps matching TRBD1 (5 bases). V shed 2 bases and J shed 8 bases, with 13 bases lying between them. From germline, CDR1 is MNHNY and CDR2 SVGAGI (reference sequence). The CDR3 has 13 amino acids.

The chain employs TRBV10-3 and TRBJ1-1; D is unclear. Germline V lookup: CDR1 ENHRY, CDR2 SYGVKD. The CDR3 is 14 amino acids. Trimming stripped 0 bases from V and 6 bases from J, with 11 bases between. The CDR3 sequence: CAISESFERAEAFF. CDR3 nucleotides: TGTGCCATCAGTGAGTCCTTTGAGAGGGCTGAAGCTTTCTTT.

The rearrangement uses TRBV5-6 and TRBJ2-1, with D possibly TRBD2 on 6 matching bases. Trimming took 3 bases from V and 8 from J, leaving 15 bases between them. This CDR3 contains 14 residues. The V gene's germline CDR1 is SGHDT and CDR2 YYEEEE. DNA of the CDR3: TGTGCCAGCAGCTGGGGGGATAGGGAACATGAGCAGTTCTTC. Translation gives CASSWGDREHEQFF.